These 12 T cell receptor beta chains were sequenced from one sample in a study of T cell responses to AZD1222 COVID-19 vaccine. Assay: immunoSEQ multiplex PCR; the TCRdb copy retains only in-frame clones and omits some. The sample yields some 150,000 clones, around nine tenths seen once. The sample consisted of peripheral blood, taken 28 days after the second AZD1222 dose. These receptors all stem from an adult who received the AZD1222 COVID-19 vaccine.

This clone was detected a few times. The rearrangement joins TRBV5-1 to TRBJ1-2; D perhaps matches TRBD1 (6 bases). CDR3 length: 17 amino acids. The V end was cut by 7 bases, the J end by 2 bases, with 24 bases between. The V gene's germline CDR1 is SGHRS and CDR2 YFSETQ. The CDR3 nucleotides are TGCGCCAGCTATGCCCCCAAGACAGAGGACAGCAACTATGGCTACACCTTC. It codes for CASYAPKTEDSNYGYTF.

The chain carries TRBV6-5 and TRBJ1-1; 7 bases match TRBD1. This CDR3 is 13 amino acids long. The V and J ends lost 10 bases and 0 bases, in that order; junction bases with no gene match: 5. The germline CDR1 and CDR2 sequences are MNHEY and SVGAGI. The CDR3 loop is CATLQGMNTEAFF. In nucleotides, the CDR3 is TGTGCCACCTTACAGGGGATGAACACTGAAGCTTTCTTT.

The gene calls are TRBV19 and TRBJ2-1, with D possibly TRBD1 on 6 matching bases. CDR3 length equals 13 residues. Between the trimmed V and J ends, which lost 2 bases and 9 bases, there was a span of 11 bases. Germline V gene lookup returns CDR1 LNHDA and CDR2 SQIVND (reference sequence). In DNA form, the CDR3 reads TGTGCCAGTAGTATACAGGGGAAGGGTGAGCAGTTCTTC. It is translated as CASSIQGKGEQFF.

The CDR3 DNA follows: TGTGCCAGTAGACACCATACGATGCCGAACACTGAAGCTTTCTTT. Its translation: CASRHHTMPNTEAFF. The chain couples TRBV19 to TRBJ1-1; D remains ambiguous. The V gene's germline CDR1 is LNHDA and CDR2 SQIVND (reference sequence). This CDR3 is 15 amino acids long. The germline V and J ends were trimmed by 6 bases and 1 base, with 15 bases remaining between them.

The chain uses TRBV19 and TRBJ1-1; 7 bases agree with TRBD1. After removal of 8 bases from V and 5 bases from J, the junction contained 5 bases not matched to a gene. Germline V CDR1 and CDR2: LNHDA, SQIVND (reference sequence). The CDR3 runs to 12 residues. CDR3 region: CASCDRVTEAFF. CDR3 nucleotides: TGTGCCAGTTGTGACAGGGTAACTGAAGCTTTCTTT. Looking up the rest from reference TRBV19 and TRBJ1-1 gives the full variable domain: DGGITQSPKYLFRKEGQNVTLSCEQNLNHDAMYWYRQDPGQGLRLIYYSQIVNDFQKGDIAEGYSVSREKKESFPLTVTSAQKNPTAFYLCASCDRVTEAFFGQGTRLTVV.

The chain has TRBV2 and TRBJ1-1; D gene ambiguous. Germline CDR1 reads SNHLY; CDR2 reads FYNNEI. This CDR3 is built from 10 residues. Trimming shortened V by 4 bases and J by 7 bases, and 4 bases separated the two germline ends. The CDR3 is CASSVVEAFF. The DNA for the CDR3 is TGTGCCAGCAGTGTGGTTGAAGCTTTCTTT.

The rearrangement uses TRBV5-1 and TRBJ2-5; 7 bases line up with TRBD2. V was pared by 3 bases and J by 5 bases, with 7 bases of the junction left unmatched. Germline V CDR1 and CDR2: SGHRS, YFSETQ. The CDR3 totals 14 residues. CDR3 DNA sequence: TGCGCCAGCAGCTGGGGAGGGGTTGGGGAGACCCAGTACTTC. Protein sequence: CASSWGGVGETQYF. The full variable domain, in which reference TRBV5-1 and TRBJ2-5 provide the parts outside the CDR3, is KAGVTQTPRYLIKTRGQQVTLSCSPISGHRSVSWYQQTPGQGLQFLFEYFSETQRNKGNFPGRFSGRQFSNSRSEMNVSTLELGDSALYLCASSWGGVGETQYFGPGTRLLVL.

This sequence joins TRBV15 and TRBJ2-1; possible D gene TRBD2, 6 bases. The V gene lost 5 bases and the J gene lost 7 bases, with 12 bases spanning the gap. This CDR3 has 13 amino acids. Germline CDR1 LNHNV, CDR2 YYDKDF (reference sequence). CDR3 amino acids: CATSRAGRNEQFF. The CDR3 DNA sequence: TGTGCCACCAGCCGGGCAGGGAGGAATGAGCAGTTCTTC.

This clone was picked up a small number of times. This chain uses TRBV15 with TRBJ2-1; D gene ambiguous. The CDR3 totals 13 residues. The germline V gene encodes CDR1 LNHNV and CDR2 YYDKDF (reference sequence). Trimming left V 3 bases short and J 5 bases short, with 8 bases between. The CDR3 coding sequence is TGTGCCACCAGCAGTATCTTGGACAATGAGCAGTTCTTC. This codes for CATSSILDNEQFF.

Only one count was recorded for this clone. The chain carries TRBV28 and TRBJ2-2; TRBD2 might be the D (5 bases). The CDR3 runs to 15 residues. Germline V gene lookup returns CDR1 MDHEN and CDR2 SYDVKM. The V end lost 3 bases, the J end lost 7 bases, and 15 bases lay between the germline ends. In DNA, the CDR3 is TGTGCCAGCAGTTTCAGACTAATGGCACGCGGGGAGCTGTTTTTT. It encodes CASSFRLMARGELFF.

The rearrangement links TRBV7-8 to TRBJ1-5; 9 bases are shared with TRBD1. Trimming at V came to 5 bases and at J to 2 bases, leaving 4 bases not matched to a gene. The V gene's germline CDR1 is SGHVS and CDR2 FQNEAQ. This CDR3 has 15 amino acids. This CDR3 reads CASSQQGARNQPQHF. The CDR3 bases are TGTGCCAGCAGCCAACAGGGGGCACGCAATCAGCCCCAGCATTTT.

The V and J genes are TRBV3-1 (or the pseudogene TRBV3-2) and TRBJ2-1; 11 bases agree with TRBD2. This CDR3 is 17 amino acids long. V gave up 5 bases and J gave up 4 bases; unmatched junction bases: 10. The V gene's germline CDR1 is LGHDT and CDR2 YNNKEL (reference sequence). The CDR3 region has the DNA TGTGCCAGCAGCTCACCCTACCGACTAGCGGGGTACAATGAGCAGTTCTTC. It translates to CASSSPYRLAGYNEQFF.